This is a list of T cell receptor beta chains from one sample in a study of blood T cell repertoires in COVID-19. Data came from immunoSEQ multiplex PCR; TCRdb stores just in-frame clones and leaves some out. This sample has about 140,000 clones; roughly 85% occur once, and the top ten carry 2.5% to 3.5%. The sequenced sample consisted of PBMCs or T cells enriched from blood (not recorded which). The receptors were sampled from a woman between 50 and 59 years old who had recovered from COVID-19. Each CDR3 is given with its conserved first and last residue. The D gene is left open where the match is weak. Rows give clone size only sometimes, using once, few, many, or a class for an expanded clone.

>TRBV27|TRBJ1-6|.|few
TGTGCCAGCAGTCCCCAGGGGTCCAATTCACCCCTCCACTTT
CASSPQGSNSPLHF
>TRBV7-3|TRBJ2-3|TRBD2|once
TGTGCCAGCAGCCCTAGCGGGGCGGCAGATACGCAGTATTTT
CASSPSGAADTQYF
>TRBV7-3|TRBJ2-3|.|.
TGTGCCAGCAGCTCCGCCGGGACTTTCACAGATACGCAGTATTTT
CASSSAGTFTDTQYF
>TRBV19|TRBJ2-7|TRBD1|.
TGTGCCAGTAGTATAGCCCAGGGGGCGAATGAGCAGTACTTC
CASSIAQGANEQYF
>TRBV10-1|TRBJ1-2|.|.
TGCGCCAGCAGCGAGACACCTCTCTATGGCTACACCTTC
CASSETPLYGYTF
>TRBV5-1|TRBJ2-1|TRBD2|.
TGCGCCAGCACCCTCACTAGCGGGGGGGCCCATGAGCAGTTCTTC
CASTLTSGGAHEQFF
>TRBV20-1|TRBJ1-2|.|.
TGCAGTGCTAGTTCCCCGGGGTGGGTTCGTGGCTACACCTTC
CSASSPGWVRGYTF
>TRBV12-3/TRBV12-4|TRBJ2-1|.|.
TGTGCCAGCAGTTTGGGAGACAATGAGCAGTTCTTC
CASSLGDNEQFF
>TRBV6-6|TRBJ1-1|.|.
TGTGCCAGCGGGGGGACTGAAGCTTTCTTT
CASGGTEAFF
>TRBV7-2|TRBJ2-7|.|few
TGTGCCAGCAGCCCCAGGGTGCTCGAGCAGTACTTC
CASSPRVLEQYF
>TRBV6-5|TRBJ2-7|.|.
TGTGCCAGCAGTTATGGGGGGAGTATTTACGAGCAGTACTTC
CASSYGGSIYEQYF
>TRBV7-3|TRBJ2-1|TRBD2|.
TGTGCCAGCAGCTTTAGCGGGGGCTCCTACAATGAGCAGTTCTTC
CASSFSGGSYNEQFF
>TRBV9|TRBJ1-5|.|few
TGTGCCAGCAGCGTAGGGCCAAATCAGCCCCAGCATTTT
CASSVGPNQPQHF
>TRBV30|TRBJ1-1|.|.
TGTGCCTGGAGTCCGCGTTGGGGCGACACTGAAGCTTTCTTT
CAWSPRWGDTEAFF
>TRBV21-1|TRBJ2-1|.|.
TGTGCCAGCAGCAAGCGAGGGCACTACAATGAGCAGTTCTTC
CASSKRGHYNEQFF
>TRBV6-5|TRBJ2-7|.|.
TGTGCCAGCAGTCGCGGGGGCCAACAATACGAGCAGTACTTC
CASSRGGQQYEQYF
>TRBV10-3|TRBJ2-7|.|.
TGTGCCATCAGTGAGCTCAGGGGGGCCGAGCAGTACTTC
CAISELRGAEQYF
>TRBV28|TRBJ2-5|.|few
TGTGCCAGCACCGTAGGGGATCAAGAGACCCAGTACTTC
CASTVGDQETQYF
>TRBV24-1|TRBJ2-3|.|.
TGTGCCACCAGTGATAGTGGGGCTAGGAATACGCAGTATTTT
CATSDSGARNTQYF
>TRBV11-2|TRBJ1-5|.|few
TGTGCCAGCAGCCCTCGTCTGGACACCAGAGGAATTCGTCAGCCCCAGCATTTT
CASSPRLDTRGIRQPQHF
>TRBV27|TRBJ2-3|TRBD2|.
TGTGCCAGCACTTTGCGGGAGAGCACAGATACGCAGTATTTT
CASTLRESTDTQYF
>TRBV2|TRBJ1-1|.|.
TGTGCCAGCAGTGATCTCTCCGGGGGTCGGGGTCCGGCTGAAGCTTTCTTT
CASSDLSGGRGPAEAFF
>TRBV7-2|TRBJ1-2|.|.
TGTGCCAGCAGCTTAGGCCTCAGGGATGGCTACACCTTC
CASSLGLRDGYTF
>TRBV6-6|TRBJ2-7|TRBD2|.
TGTGCCAGCAGTTACTCAGCGGGAGACTCCTACGAGCAGTACTTC
CASSYSAGDSYEQYF
>TRBV9|TRBJ1-1|TRBD1|few
TGTGCCAGCAGCGTAGCGGCAGGGGGAAGGGGAACTGAAGCTTTCTTT
CASSVAAGGRGTEAFF
>TRBV5-1|TRBJ1-5|.|few
TGCGCCAGCAGCTTTGCAGGGATAGGCAATCAGCCCCAGCATTTT
CASSFAGIGNQPQHF
>TRBV7-8|TRBJ2-2|.|.
TGTGCCAGCAGCTTAGTTGGCGGGACGGCCGGGGAGCTGTTTTTT
CASSLVGGTAGELFF
>TRBV28|TRBJ1-5|TRBD1|.
TGTGCCAGCAGCCCGTCGGACAGGGGGGATCAGCCCCAGCATTTT
CASSPSDRGDQPQHF
>TRBV28|TRBJ1-5|.|few
TGTGCCAGCAGTCCGGAGGGACTAACCGAATCCATGCCCCAGCATTTT
CASSPEGLTESMPQHF
>TRBV29-1|TRBJ1-2|TRBD1|once
TGCAGCGCTCTGGGACAGGGATATGGCTACACCTTC
CSALGQGYGYTF
>TRBV9|TRBJ2-5|.|.
TGTGCCAGCAGCACCTCTCCCGCCAGGGAGGTCCAAGAGACCCAGTACTTC
CASSTSPAREVQETQYF
>TRBV5-6|TRBJ1-6|TRBD1|.
TGTGCCAGCAGCTTGGGGGACAGGGTTTCACCCCTCCACTTT
CASSLGDRVSPLHF
>TRBV9|TRBJ2-3|TRBD2|.
TGTGCCAGCAGCGGACTAGCTAGCACAGATACGCAGTATTTT
CASSGLASTDTQYF
>TRBV28|TRBJ1-2|.|.
TGTGCCAGCAGTTTTCACAGGGACGTTGGCTATGGCTACACCTTC
CASSFHRDVGYGYTF
>TRBV20-1|TRBJ2-3|TRBD2|.
TGCAGTGCTAGTCGACTAGCTGGGTCAGATACGCAGTATTTT
CSASRLAGSDTQYF
>TRBV19|TRBJ2-2|TRBD2|once
TGTGCCAGTAGTATCCTTGCGGGAGGGGTCGGGGAGCTGTTTTTT
CASSILAGGVGELFF
>TRBV3-1/TRBV3-2|TRBJ2-5|TRBD2|.
TGTGCCAGCAGCCAAGATCGGGGGGGGCACGGGCAAGAGACCCAGTACTTC
CASSQDRGGHGQETQYF
>TRBV12-3/TRBV12-4|TRBJ1-6|.|few
TGTGCCAGCAGGATGGCGGGGAATTCACCCCTCCACTTT
CASRMAGNSPLHF
>TRBV6-5|TRBJ2-1|.|.
TGTGCCAGCAGGGGACAAGACTCCTACAATGAGCAGTTCTTC
CASRGQDSYNEQFF
>TRBV27|TRBJ1-1|TRBD1|.
TGTGCCAGCAGCTGGACAGGCCTAGAACGGGGAGCTTTCTTT
CASSWTGLERGAFF
>TRBV5-1|TRBJ2-1|.|.
TGCGCCAGCAGCCCCCAGGGAATCAATGAGCAGTTCTTC
CASSPQGINEQFF
>TRBV13|TRBJ1-1|TRBD1|.
TGTGCCAGCAGCCCCCGGGACAGGGTTGGGGACACTGAAGCTTTCTTT
CASSPRDRVGDTEAFF
>TRBV6-5|TRBJ1-2|TRBD1|.
TGTGCCAGCACCGGGACAGTTTATGGTGGCTACACCTTC
CASTGTVYGGYTF
>TRBV6-5|TRBJ2-1|TRBD1|.
TGTGCCAGCAGTTACTACGGACAGGGGGCGTTCAATGAGCAGTTCTTC
CASSYYGQGAFNEQFF
>TRBV4-1|TRBJ1-4|TRBD1|.
TGCGCCAGCAGCCAAGTCCCGACAGGGGGAGGTGAAAAACTGTTTTTT
CASSQVPTGGGEKLFF
>TRBV5-1|TRBJ2-1|.|.
TGCGCCAGCGCTGTAACTAACAATGAGCAGTTCTTC
CASAVTNNEQFF
>TRBV7-9|TRBJ2-3|.|once
TGTGCCAGCAGCCACTGGAGGGGCAGCACAGATACGCAGTATTTT
CASSHWRGSTDTQYF
>TRBV27|TRBJ1-1|TRBD1|.
TGTGCCAGCAGTTATGGACAGGGGGCGCGCGCTTTCTTT
CASSYGQGARAFF
>TRBV9|TRBJ2-1|TRBD2|.
TGTGCCAGCAGCGCCCGCCTGTCGGGAGGCGACAATGAGCAGTTCTTC
CASSARLSGGDNEQFF
>TRBV29-1|TRBJ2-2|TRBD2|.
TGCAGCGTCTGGAGCGGGGGACCCACCGGGGAGCTGTTTTTT
CSVWSGGPTGELFF
>TRBV5-1|TRBJ1-1|TRBD1|.
TGCGCCAGCAGCGTGGACAGGGGGCGAGATGAAGCTTTCTTT
CASSVDRGRDEAFF
>TRBV10-1|TRBJ1-3|.|.
TGCGCCAGCAGTGATGCTCGGAGGGCTGGAAACACCATATATTTT
CASSDARRAGNTIYF
>TRBV5-4|TRBJ1-2|TRBD1|few
TGTGCCAGCAGCCAGGGACAGCGTTATGGCTACACCTTC
CASSQGQRYGYTF
>TRBV5-4|TRBJ1-1|TRBD1|.
TGTGCCAGCAGCTTGATTCAGGGGGGGAACACTGAAGCTTTCTTT
CASSLIQGGNTEAFF
>TRBV7-3|TRBJ1-2|TRBD1|.
TGTGCCAGCAGCCCCTCGACAGGGAACGGCTACACCTTC
CASSPSTGNGYTF
>TRBV7-2|TRBJ1-2|TRBD1|.
TGTGCCAGCAGCGCACCAGGGGGTCGGGGCTACACCTTC
CASSAPGGRGYTF
>TRBV12-3/TRBV12-4|TRBJ1-5|.|few
TGTGCCACCCAGCGAGGTGGCAATCAGCCCCAGCATTTT
CATQRGGNQPQHF
>TRBV9|TRBJ2-2|TRBD2|once
TGTGCCAGCAGCGTAGCTCTAGCGGGGGGGCTAGACACCGGGGAGCTGTTTTTT
CASSVALAGGLDTGELFF
>TRBV9|TRBJ2-7|.|.
TGTGCCAGCAGCGTGCAGGGTAGCACCTACGAGCAGTACTTC
CASSVQGSTYEQYF